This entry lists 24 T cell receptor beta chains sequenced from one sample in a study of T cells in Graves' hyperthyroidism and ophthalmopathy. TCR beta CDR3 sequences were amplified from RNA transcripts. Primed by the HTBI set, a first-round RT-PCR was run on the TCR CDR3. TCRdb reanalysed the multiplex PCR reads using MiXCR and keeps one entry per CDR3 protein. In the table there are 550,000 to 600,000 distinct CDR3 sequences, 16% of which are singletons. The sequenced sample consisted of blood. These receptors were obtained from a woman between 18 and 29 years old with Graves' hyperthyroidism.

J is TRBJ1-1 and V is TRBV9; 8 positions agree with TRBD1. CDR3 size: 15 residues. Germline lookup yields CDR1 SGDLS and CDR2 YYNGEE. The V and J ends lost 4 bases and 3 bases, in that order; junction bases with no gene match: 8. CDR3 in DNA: TGTGCCAGCAGCCCGAGGACAGGGTTGGACACTGAAGCTTTCTTT. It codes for CASSPRTGLDTEAFF.

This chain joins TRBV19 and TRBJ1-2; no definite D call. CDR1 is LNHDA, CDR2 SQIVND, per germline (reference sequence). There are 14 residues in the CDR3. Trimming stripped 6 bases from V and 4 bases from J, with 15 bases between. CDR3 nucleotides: TGTGCCAGTAGAACCGATCAGGACTTCTATGGCTACACCTTC. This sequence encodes CASRTDQDFYGYTF.

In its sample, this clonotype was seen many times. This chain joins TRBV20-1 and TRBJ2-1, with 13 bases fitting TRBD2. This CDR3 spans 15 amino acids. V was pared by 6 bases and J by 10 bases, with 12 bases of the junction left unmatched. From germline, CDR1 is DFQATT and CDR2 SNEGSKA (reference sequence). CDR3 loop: CSADKLAGGPREQFF. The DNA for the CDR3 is TGCAGTGCGGATAAACTAGCGGGAGGGCCGAGAGAGCAGTTCTTC.

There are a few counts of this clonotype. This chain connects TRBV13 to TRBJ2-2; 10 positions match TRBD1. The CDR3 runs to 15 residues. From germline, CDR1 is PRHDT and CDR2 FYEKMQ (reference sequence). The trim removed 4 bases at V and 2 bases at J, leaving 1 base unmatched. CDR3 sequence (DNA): TGTGCCAGCAGCTGGGACAGGGGTAACACCGGGGAGCTGTTTTTT. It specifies CASSWDRGNTGELFF.

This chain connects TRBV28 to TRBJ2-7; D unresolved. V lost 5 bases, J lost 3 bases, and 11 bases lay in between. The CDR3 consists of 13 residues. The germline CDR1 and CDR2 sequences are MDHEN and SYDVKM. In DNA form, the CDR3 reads TGTGCCAGCAGTCTCATGACCTTCTACGAGCAGTACTTC. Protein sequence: CASSLMTFYEQYF.

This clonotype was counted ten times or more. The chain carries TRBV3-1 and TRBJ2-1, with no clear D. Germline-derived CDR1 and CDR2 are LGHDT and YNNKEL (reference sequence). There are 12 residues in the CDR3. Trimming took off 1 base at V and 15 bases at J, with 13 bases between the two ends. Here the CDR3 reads CASSQVDARMFF. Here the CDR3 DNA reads TGTGCCAGCAGCCAAGTCGACGCCCGCATGTTCTTC.

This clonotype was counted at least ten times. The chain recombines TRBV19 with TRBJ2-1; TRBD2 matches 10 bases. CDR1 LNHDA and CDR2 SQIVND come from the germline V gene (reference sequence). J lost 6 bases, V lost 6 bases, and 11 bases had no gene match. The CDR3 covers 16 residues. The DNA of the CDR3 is TGTGCCAGTAGGAAGCTAGCGGGAGTTAAGGGCAATGAGCAGTTCTTC. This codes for CASRKLAGVKGNEQFF. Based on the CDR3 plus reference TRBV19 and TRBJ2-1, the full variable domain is DGGITQSPKYLFRKEGQNVTLSCEQNLNHDAMYWYRQDPGQGLRLIYYSQIVNDFQKGDIAEGYSVSREKKESFPLTVTSAQKNPTAFYLCASRKLAGVKGNEQFFGPGTRLTVL.

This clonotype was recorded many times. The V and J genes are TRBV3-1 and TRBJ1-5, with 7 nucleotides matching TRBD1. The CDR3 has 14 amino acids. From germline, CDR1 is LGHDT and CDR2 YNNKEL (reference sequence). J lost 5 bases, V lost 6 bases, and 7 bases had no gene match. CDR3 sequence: CASSPRGPDQPQHF. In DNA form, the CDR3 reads TGTGCCAGCAGTCCAAGGGGGCCGGATCAGCCCCAGCATTTT.

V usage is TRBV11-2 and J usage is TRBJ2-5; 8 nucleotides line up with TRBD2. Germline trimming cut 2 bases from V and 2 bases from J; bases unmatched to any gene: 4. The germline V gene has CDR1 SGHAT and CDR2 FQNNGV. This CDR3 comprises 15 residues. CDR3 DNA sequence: TGTGCCAGCAGCTTAAGCGGGAGCAATCAAGAGACCCAGTACTTC. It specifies CASSLSGSNQETQYF.

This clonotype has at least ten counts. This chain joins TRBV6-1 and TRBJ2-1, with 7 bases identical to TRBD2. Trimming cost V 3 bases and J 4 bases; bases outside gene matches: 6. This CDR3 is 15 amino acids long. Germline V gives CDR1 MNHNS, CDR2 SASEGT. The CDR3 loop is CASSDRAGEYNEQFF. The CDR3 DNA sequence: TGTGCCAGCAGTGACCGTGCGGGAGAGTACAATGAGCAGTTCTTC.

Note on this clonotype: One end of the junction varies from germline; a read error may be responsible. The DNA of the CDR3 is TGCGCCAGCAGCCAACCGGACAGGGTAATCTACGAGCAGTACTTC. Translated: CASSQPDRVIYEQYF. The chain uses TRBV11-2 and TRBJ2-7, with 8 bases fitting TRBD1. The CDR3 consists of 15 residues. In germline, CDR1 is SGHAT, CDR2 FQNNGV.

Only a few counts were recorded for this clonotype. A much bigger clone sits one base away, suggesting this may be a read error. Here the CDR3 DNA reads TGTGCCAGCAGCCGTCAAGGGGGGAGCACTGAAGCTTTCTTT. Residues: CASSRQGGSTEAFF. This rearrangement joins TRBV3-1 to TRBJ1-1; possible D gene TRBD1, 6 bases. The CDR3 has 14 amino acids. V dropped 4 bases and J dropped 4 bases, with 13 bases sitting between them. From germline, CDR1 is LGHDT and CDR2 YNNKEL (reference sequence).

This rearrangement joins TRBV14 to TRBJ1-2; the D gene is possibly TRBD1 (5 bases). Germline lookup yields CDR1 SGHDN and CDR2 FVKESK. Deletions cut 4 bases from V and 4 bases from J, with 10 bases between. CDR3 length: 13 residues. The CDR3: CASSPVGGYGYTF. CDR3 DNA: TGTGCCAGCAGCCCCGTGGGGGGCTATGGCTACACCTTC.

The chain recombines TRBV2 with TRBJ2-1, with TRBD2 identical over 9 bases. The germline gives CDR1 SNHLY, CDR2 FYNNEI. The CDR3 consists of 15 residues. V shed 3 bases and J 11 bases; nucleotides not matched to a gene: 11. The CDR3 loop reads CASSDIGGRVEKQFF. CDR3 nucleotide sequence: TGTGCCAGCAGTGATATCGGCGGGAGGGTAGAAAAGCAGTTCTTC.

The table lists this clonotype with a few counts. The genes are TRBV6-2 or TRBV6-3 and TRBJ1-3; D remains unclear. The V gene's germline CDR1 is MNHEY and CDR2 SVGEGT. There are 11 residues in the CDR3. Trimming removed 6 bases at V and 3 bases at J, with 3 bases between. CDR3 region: CASRLGNTIYF. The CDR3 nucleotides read TGTGCCAGCAGACTTGGAAACACCATATATTTT.

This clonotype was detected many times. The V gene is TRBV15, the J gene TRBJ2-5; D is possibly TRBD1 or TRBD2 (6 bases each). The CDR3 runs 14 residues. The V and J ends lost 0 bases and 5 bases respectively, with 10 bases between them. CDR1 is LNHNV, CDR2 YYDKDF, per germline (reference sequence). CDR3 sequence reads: CATSRDGGLETQYF. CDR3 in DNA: TGTGCCACCAGCAGAGATGGGGGGCTGGAGACCCAGTACTTC.

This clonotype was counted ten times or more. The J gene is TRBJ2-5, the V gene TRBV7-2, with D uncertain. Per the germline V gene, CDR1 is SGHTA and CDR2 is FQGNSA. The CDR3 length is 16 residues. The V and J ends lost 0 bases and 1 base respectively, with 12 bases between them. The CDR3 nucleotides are TGTGCCAGCAGCTTAGCGACGTCGCCAGGCCAAGAGACCCAGTACTTC. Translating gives CASSLATSPGQETQYF.

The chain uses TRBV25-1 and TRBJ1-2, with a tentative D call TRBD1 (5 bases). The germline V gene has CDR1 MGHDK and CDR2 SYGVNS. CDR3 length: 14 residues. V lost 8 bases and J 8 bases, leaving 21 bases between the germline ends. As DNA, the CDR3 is TGTGCCAGCTCCCTGGGACCCTACACGGCGGGCTACACCTTC. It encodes CASSLGPYTAGYTF.

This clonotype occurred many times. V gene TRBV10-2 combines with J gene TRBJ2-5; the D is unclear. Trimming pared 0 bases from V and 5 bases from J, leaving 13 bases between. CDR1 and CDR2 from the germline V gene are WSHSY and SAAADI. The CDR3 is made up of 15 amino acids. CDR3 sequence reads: CASSESDVGIETQYF. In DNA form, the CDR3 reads TGCGCCAGCAGTGAGTCTGACGTGGGGATCGAGACCCAGTACTTC.

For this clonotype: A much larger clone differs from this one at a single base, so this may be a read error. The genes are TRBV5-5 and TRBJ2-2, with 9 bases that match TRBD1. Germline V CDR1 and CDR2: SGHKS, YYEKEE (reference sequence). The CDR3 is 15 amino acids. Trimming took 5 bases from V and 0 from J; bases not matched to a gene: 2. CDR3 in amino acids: CASRTGGANTGELFF. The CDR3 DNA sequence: TGTGCCAGCAGAACAGGGGGCGCGAACACCGGGGAGCTGTTTTTT.

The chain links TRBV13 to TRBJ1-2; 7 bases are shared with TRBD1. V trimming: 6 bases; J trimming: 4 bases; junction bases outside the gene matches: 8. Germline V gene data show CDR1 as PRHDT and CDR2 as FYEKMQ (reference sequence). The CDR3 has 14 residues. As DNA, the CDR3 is TGTGCCAGCAGAAAGGACAGGCCCCTCTATGGCTACACCTTC. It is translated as CASRKDRPLYGYTF.

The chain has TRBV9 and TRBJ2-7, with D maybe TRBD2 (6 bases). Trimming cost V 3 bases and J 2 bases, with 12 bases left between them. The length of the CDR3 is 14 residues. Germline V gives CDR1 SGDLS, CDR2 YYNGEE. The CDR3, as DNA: TGTGCCAGCAGCGCCGGGACTGACACCTACGAGCAGTACTTC. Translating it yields CASSAGTDTYEQYF.

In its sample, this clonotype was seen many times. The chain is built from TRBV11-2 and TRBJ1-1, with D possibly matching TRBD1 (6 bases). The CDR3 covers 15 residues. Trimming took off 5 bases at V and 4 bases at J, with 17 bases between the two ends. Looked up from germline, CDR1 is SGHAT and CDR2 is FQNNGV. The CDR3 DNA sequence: TGTGCCAGCAGCCGCCCGGGGGGCTTGGGCACTGAAGCTTTCTTT. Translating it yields CASSRPGGLGTEAFF. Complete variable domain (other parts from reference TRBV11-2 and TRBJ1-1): EAGVAQSPRYKIIEKRQSVAFWCNPISGHATLYWYQQILGQGPKLLIQFQNNGVVDDSQLPKDRFSAERLKGVDSTLKIQPAKLEDSAVYLCASSRPGGLGTEAFFGQGTRLTVV.

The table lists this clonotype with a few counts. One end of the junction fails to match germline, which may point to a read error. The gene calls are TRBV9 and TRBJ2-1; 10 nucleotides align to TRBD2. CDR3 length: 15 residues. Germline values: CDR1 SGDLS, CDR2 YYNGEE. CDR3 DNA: TGTGCCAGCAGAGTAGGGACTAGCGATTACAATGAGCAGTTCTTC. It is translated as CASRVGTSDYNEQFF.